The 29 T cell receptor beta chains below were found in one sample sequenced in a study of blood T cell repertoires in COVID-19. Repertoires were generated with immunoSEQ multiplex PCR, while TCRdb's copy carries only in-frame clones and drops some. The sample lists some 200,000 clones; approximately 80% were seen once. Sequences were obtained from peripheral blood. These receptors were obtained from a woman older than 75 with COVID-19, enrolled during active disease.

This chain links TRBV18 with TRBJ2-2; no clear D. V gave up 4 bases and J gave up 2 bases, with 8 bases separating them. This CDR3 spans 14 amino acids. Germline V gives CDR1 KGHSH, CDR2 LQKENI. CDR3 DNA sequence: TGTGCCAGCTCACAGGAGTTTAACACCGGGGAGCTGTTTTTT. Protein product: CASSQEFNTGELFF. Looking up the rest from reference TRBV18 and TRBJ2-2 gives the full variable domain: NAGVMQNPRHLVRRRGQEARLRCSPMKGHSHVYWYRQLPEEGLKFMVYLQKENIIDESGMPKERFSAEFPKEGPSILRIQQVVRGDSAAYFCASSQEFNTGELFFGEGSRLTVL.

The chain joins TRBV9 to TRBJ2-1; 10 bases align to TRBD2. Germline loops: CDR1 SGDLS, CDR2 YYNGEE. V shed 0 bases and J 8 bases; nucleotides not matched to a gene: 8. This CDR3 contains 16 residues. The CDR3 nucleotides read TGTGCCAGCAGCGTAGGCCCTAGCGGGAGTTCCGATGAGCAGTTCTTC. Amino acid sequence: CASSVGPSGSSDEQFF.

This clone showed up just a few times. The chain joins TRBV12-1 to TRBJ2-1; the table's D call of TRBD2 was not tested on the DNA. TRBV12-1 is annotated as a pseudogene. The CDR3 is made up of 15 amino acids. DNA for the CDR3: TGTGCCAGCAGCCCATTTAGCGGGAGGGCATATGAGCAGTTCTTC. Protein sequence: CASSPFSGRAYEQFF.

J is TRBJ2-1 and V is TRBV3-1 (or the pseudogene TRBV3-2); 10 nucleotides agree with TRBD1. The germline CDR1 and CDR2 sequences are LGHDT and YNNKEL (reference sequence). The CDR3 is 14 residues long. Germline trimming cut 4 bases from V and 9 bases from J; bases unmatched to any gene: 6. CDR3 nucleotides: TGTGCCAGCAGCCGTCGACAGGGGGCGATTGAGCAGTTCTTC. Protein product: CASSRRQGAIEQFF.

The chain joins TRBV24-1 to TRBJ2-5; tentatively, D is TRBD2 (5 bases). V lost 8 bases to trimming and J lost 6 bases, with 15 bases between them. The CDR3 covers 13 residues. From germline, CDR1 is KGHDR and CDR2 SFDVKD. CDR3 nucleotide sequence: TGTGCCACCAAGGACGGGGTAAATCAGACCCAGTACTTC. Translation: CATKDGVNQTQYF.

The chain has TRBV5-1 and TRBJ2-3, with 7 bases matching TRBD2. Germline lookup yields CDR1 SGHRS and CDR2 YFSETQ. This CDR3 spans 15 amino acids. Unmatched junction bases numbered 8, after V lost 2 bases and J lost 5 bases. The CDR3 loop is CASSFGGLVVDTQYF. For the CDR3, the DNA is TGCGCCAGCAGCTTTGGCGGACTAGTAGTAGATACGCAGTATTTT.

This clone was counted once. The chain has TRBV6-4 and TRBJ2-1; D not certain. This CDR3 is 14 amino acids long. CDR1 and CDR2 (germline): MRHNA, SNTAGT. V gave up 4 bases and J gave up 6 bases, with 13 bases separating them. CDR3 loop: CASSVLVGGNEQFF. The DNA of the CDR3 is TGTGCCAGCAGTGTTCTAGTTGGCGGCAATGAGCAGTTCTTC.

The chain links TRBV11-2 to TRBJ2-3; D perhaps matches TRBD2 (6 bases). The V and J ends lost 0 bases and 4 bases respectively, with 11 bases between them. Germline V CDR1 and CDR2: SGHAT, FQNNGV. CDR3 length: 15 amino acids. In DNA form, the CDR3 reads TGTGCCAGCAGCTTAGATCTGTGGGGGGCAGATACGCAGTATTTT. It specifies CASSLDLWGADTQYF.

V usage is TRBV14 and J usage is TRBJ2-1; the D gene is possibly TRBD2 (7 bases). Looked up from germline, CDR1 is SGHDN and CDR2 is FVKESK. V lost 1 base to trimming and J lost 6 bases, with 16 bases between them. The CDR3 loop spans 16 amino acids. The CDR3: CASSQGPWGGPNEQFF. CDR3 nucleotides: TGTGCCAGCAGCCAAGGACCGTGGGGGGGCCCCAATGAGCAGTTCTTC.

The genes are TRBV7-3 and TRBJ1-6; D unclear. CDR1 and CDR2 from the germline V gene are SGHTA and FQGTGA. The CDR3 is made up of 15 amino acids. Trimming took 1 base from V and 10 from J, leaving 14 bases between them. CDR3 DNA: TGTGCCAGCAGCTTAAGTTCGCAGGCACACTCACCCCTCCACTTT. As protein: CASSLSSQAHSPLHF.

This clone showed up just a few times. The chain couples TRBV10-3 to TRBJ1-5, with a possible D match to TRBD1 (5 bases). The CDR3 is made up of 14 amino acids. V lost 2 bases, J lost 6 bases, and 11 bases lay in between. CDR1 ENHRY and CDR2 SYGVKD come from the germline V gene. CDR3 bases: TGTGCCATCAGTGAGGGGGCAGTTCTTCAGCCCCAGCATTTT. Protein product: CAISEGAVLQPQHF.

The chain links TRBV28 to TRBJ1-5, with D possibly matching TRBD1 (5 bases). This CDR3 is 15 amino acids long. CDR1 and CDR2 from the germline V gene are MDHEN and SYDVKM. Trimming cost V 6 bases and J 2 bases, with 14 bases left between them. CDR3 region: CASSPGGGGNQPQHF. CDR3 nucleotide sequence: TGTGCCAGCAGCCCGGGGGGTGGGGGCAATCAGCCCCAGCATTTT. Variable domain in full (rest from reference TRBV28 and TRBJ1-5): DVKVTQSSRYLVKRTGEKVFLECVQDMDHENMFWYRQDPGLGLRLIYFSYDVKMKEKGDIPEGYSVSREKKERFSLILESASTNQTSMYLCASSPGGGGNQPQHFGDGTRLSIL.

V usage is TRBV4-1 and J usage is TRBJ2-7, with D maybe TRBD1 (5 bases). The V gene's germline CDR1 is MGHRA and CDR2 YSYEKL. The CDR3 runs 15 residues. V dropped 2 bases and J dropped 4 bases, with 15 bases sitting between them. The CDR3 nucleotides are TGCGCCAGCAGCCAACAAGGGGATTTCAGATACGAGCAGTACTTC. Its translation is CASSQQGDFRYEQYF.

The chain joins TRBV2 to TRBJ1-2, with D perhaps matching TRBD1 (6 bases). V was shortened by 7 bases and J by 3 bases, with 9 bases between the two germline ends. This CDR3 is built from 12 residues. Germline CDR1 SNHLY, CDR2 FYNNEI. The CDR3 DNA reads as TGTGCCAGCAAAGGGGGGGACTATGGCTACACCTTC. It yields the protein CASKGGDYGYTF.

This rearrangement joins TRBV7-9 to TRBJ2-3; a possible D gene is TRBD1 (5 bases). The CDR3 contains 15 residues. The germline V gene has CDR1 SEHNR and CDR2 FQNEAQ (reference sequence). With 4 bases removed from V and 2 bases from J, the gap between germline ends came to 13 bases. CDR3 protein: CASSYGHANTDTQYF. In DNA form, the CDR3 reads TGTGCCAGCAGCTACGGACACGCCAACACAGATACGCAGTATTTT. Based on the CDR3 plus reference TRBV7-9 and TRBJ2-3, the full variable domain is DTGVSQNPRHKITKRGQNVTFRCDPISEHNRLYWYRQTLGQGPEFLTYFQNEAQLEKSRLLSDRFSAERPKGSFSTLEIQRTEQGDSAMYLCASSYGHANTDTQYFGPGTRLTVL.

This sequence joins TRBV29-1 and TRBJ1-1; unclear D gene. Germline values: CDR1 SQVTM, CDR2 ANQGSEA. The CDR3 covers 13 residues. V lost 3 bases and J lost 3, with 11 bases in between. The CDR3 loop reads CSVEVKQDTEAFF. For the CDR3, the DNA is TGCAGCGTTGAGGTCAAGCAGGACACTGAAGCTTTCTTT.

The J gene is TRBJ2-1, the V gene TRBV30; D possibly corresponds to TRBD2 (6 bases). V lost 3 bases to trimming and J lost 7 bases, with 19 bases between them. The CDR3 has 15 residues. Germline V gene sequence: CDR1 GTSNPN, CDR2 SVGIG (reference sequence). The CDR3 nucleotides read TGTGCCTGGAGCATAACCCAAGGAGGGAGGAATGAGCAGTTCTTC. Translating gives CAWSITQGGRNEQFF.

CDR3 residues: CASGPSGRYNEQFF. DNA of the CDR3: TGTGCCAGCGGCCCGAGCGGGAGGTACAATGAGCAGTTCTTC. The V gene is TRBV7-8, the J gene TRBJ2-1; TRBD2 matches 9 bases. Trimming took 8 bases from V and 4 from J; bases not matched to a gene: 6. CDR1 and CDR2 (germline): SGHVS, FQNEAQ. The CDR3 loop spans 14 amino acids.

The rearrangement joins TRBV18 to TRBJ2-7; TRBD1 agrees at 10 bases. After removal of 4 bases from V and 1 base from J, the junction contained 7 bases not matched to a gene. Germline V CDR1 and CDR2: KGHSH, LQKENI. CDR3 length: 16 amino acids. CDR3 coding DNA: TGTGCCAGCTCACTGCCACCGGGACAGGGGTCCTACGAGCAGTACTTC. This gives the protein CASSLPPGQGSYEQYF.

The chain combines TRBV5-4 with TRBJ2-5; 8 bases line up with TRBD1. V shed 0 bases and J 5 bases; nucleotides not matched to a gene: 6. CDR3 length: 15 residues. Per germline, CDR1 SGHNT and CDR2 YYREEE (reference sequence). This CDR3 reads CASSLVGTGLETQYF. CDR3 bases: TGTGCCAGCAGCTTGGTCGGGACAGGACTCGAGACCCAGTACTTC.

Turning to this clone: Sequence at one end of the junction differs from germline and may be a read error. The rearrangement links TRBV28 to TRBJ2-6, with D possibly TRBD2 on 6 matching bases. In germline, CDR1 is MDHEN, CDR2 SYDVKM. The CDR3 covers 12 residues. The DNA of the CDR3 is TGCGCGGGGAGCTCTGGGGCCAACGTCCTGACTTTC. Its protein is CAGSSGANVLTF.

Here the CDR3 reads CASSLNGQGYTEAFF. In DNA, the CDR3 is TGTGCCAGCAGCTTGAACGGACAGGGGTACACTGAAGCTTTCTTT. This sequence joins TRBV5-6 and TRBJ1-1; 9 nucleotides agree with TRBD1. The CDR3 runs to 15 residues. CDR1 and CDR2 from the germline V gene are SGHDT and YYEEEE. V shed 1 base, J shed 3 bases, and the junction held 4 bases outside the gene matches.

The chain links TRBV4-2 to TRBJ2-3; D not certain. The germline CDR1 and CDR2 sequences are LGHNA and YNFKEQ. The CDR3 loop spans 15 amino acids. The ends were cut back, 4 bases at V and 0 bases at J, with 11 bases in the middle. The CDR3 loop is CASSPLADSTDTQYF. The DNA for the CDR3 is TGTGCCAGCAGCCCCCTTGCGGATAGCACAGATACGCAGTATTTT.

The chain links TRBV19 to TRBJ1-5, with 9 bases matching TRBD1. CDR1 and CDR2 from the germline V gene are LNHDA and SQIVND (reference sequence). The CDR3 contains 16 residues. Unmatched junction bases numbered 7, after V lost 6 bases and J lost 1 base. The CDR3 bases are TGTGCCAGTAGCCGACAGGGGGTGAACAGCAATCAGCCCCAGCATTTT. Translated: CASSRQGVNSNQPQHF.

The V and J genes are TRBV11-2 and TRBJ1-5; D is undetermined. CDR1 is SGHAT and CDR2 is FQNNGV in the germline V gene. There are 15 residues in the CDR3. Trimming shortened V by 0 bases and J by 2 bases, and 8 bases separated the two germline ends. The CDR3 DNA reads TGTGCCAGCAGCTTAGAGTCAGGCCGCAATCAGCCCCAGCATTTT. It yields the protein CASSLESGRNQPQHF.

The V call is TRBV7-2, the J call TRBJ2-7; no clear D. In germline, CDR1 is SGHTA, CDR2 FQGNSA. Trimming shortened V by 4 bases and J by 6 bases, and 13 bases separated the two germline ends. The CDR3 loop spans 13 amino acids. The CDR3 reads CASSYIPESEQYF. CDR3 sequence (DNA): TGTGCCAGCAGCTACATCCCTGAAAGCGAGCAGTACTTC.

The rearrangement joins TRBV21-1 to TRBJ2-7; the tabulated D call, TRBD1, remains unverified against the DNA. TRBV21-1 counts as a pseudogene. The CDR3 extends over 17 amino acids. The CDR3 reads CASSTEQDSASSYEQYF. DNA for the CDR3: TGTGCCAGCAGCACGGAACAGGACAGCGCCAGCTCCTACGAGCAGTACTTC.

This chain connects TRBV29-1 to TRBJ1-1, with D unresolved. This CDR3 region has 13 residues. Trimming stripped 6 bases from V and 3 bases from J, with 14 bases between. Germline V gives CDR1 SQVTM, CDR2 ANQGSEA. The CDR3 DNA reads as TGCAGCGTAGTTGACGGACTATACACTGAAGCTTTCTTT. This gives the protein CSVVDGLYTEAFF.

The chain is built from TRBV5-1 and TRBJ2-7, with 10 bases that match TRBD2. The junction had 3 bases not matched to a gene; V was cut back by 1 base and J by 2 bases. This CDR3 is built from 15 residues. Germline CDR1 and CDR2: SGHRS and YFSETQ. CDR3 sequence (DNA): TGCGCCAGCAGCTTGCTAGCGGGAGCTACCTACGAGCAGTACTTC. This translates into CASSLLAGATYEQYF.